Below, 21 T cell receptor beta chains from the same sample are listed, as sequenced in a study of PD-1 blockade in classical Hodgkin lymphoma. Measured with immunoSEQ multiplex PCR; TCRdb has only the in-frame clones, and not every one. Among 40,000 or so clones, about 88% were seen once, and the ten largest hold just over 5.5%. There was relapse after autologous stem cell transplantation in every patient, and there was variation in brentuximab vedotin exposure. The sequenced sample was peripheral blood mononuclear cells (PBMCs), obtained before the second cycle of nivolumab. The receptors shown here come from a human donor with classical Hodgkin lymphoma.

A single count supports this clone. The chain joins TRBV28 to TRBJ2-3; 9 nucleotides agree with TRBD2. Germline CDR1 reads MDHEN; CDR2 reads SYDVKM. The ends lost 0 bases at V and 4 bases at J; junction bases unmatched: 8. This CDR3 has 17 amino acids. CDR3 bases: TGTGCCAGCAGTTTATGGAGCCCTAGCGGGAACGCAGATACGCAGTATTTT. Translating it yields CASSLWSPSGNADTQYF.

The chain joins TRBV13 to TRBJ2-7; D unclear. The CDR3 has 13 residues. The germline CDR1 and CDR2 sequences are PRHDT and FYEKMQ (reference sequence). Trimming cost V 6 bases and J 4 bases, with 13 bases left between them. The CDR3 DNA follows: TGTGCCAGCAGAACAACGGACGGGTACGAGCAGTACTTC. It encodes CASRTTDGYEQYF.

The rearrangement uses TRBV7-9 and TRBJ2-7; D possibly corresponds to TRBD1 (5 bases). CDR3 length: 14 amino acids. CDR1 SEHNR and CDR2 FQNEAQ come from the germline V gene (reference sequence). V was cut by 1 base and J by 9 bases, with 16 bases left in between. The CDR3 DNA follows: TGTGCCAGCAGCTTAGATGGGCAGGGCCTAGGGCAGTACTTC. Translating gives CASSLDGQGLGQYF.

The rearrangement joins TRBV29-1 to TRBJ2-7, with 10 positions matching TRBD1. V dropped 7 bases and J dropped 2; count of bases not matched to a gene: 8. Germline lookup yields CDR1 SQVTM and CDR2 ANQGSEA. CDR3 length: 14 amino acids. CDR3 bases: TGCAGCGCCCTTGGACAGGGGGTTACCTACGAGCAGTACTTC. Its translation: CSALGQGVTYEQYF.

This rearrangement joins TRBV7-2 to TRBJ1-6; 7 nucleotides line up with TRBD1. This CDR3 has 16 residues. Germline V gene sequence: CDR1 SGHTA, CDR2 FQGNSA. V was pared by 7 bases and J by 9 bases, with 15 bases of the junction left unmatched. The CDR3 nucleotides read TGTGCCAGCACCAAAGGAGGGGGCTCGCGGAGTTCACCCCTCCACTTT. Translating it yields CASTKGGGSRSSPLHF. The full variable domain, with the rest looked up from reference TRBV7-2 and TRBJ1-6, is GAGVSQSPSNKVTEKGKDVELRCDPISGHTALYWYRQSLGQGLEFLIYFQGNSAPDKSGLPSDRFSAERTGGSVSTLTIQRTQQEDSAVYLCASTKGGGSRSSPLHFGNGTRLTVT.

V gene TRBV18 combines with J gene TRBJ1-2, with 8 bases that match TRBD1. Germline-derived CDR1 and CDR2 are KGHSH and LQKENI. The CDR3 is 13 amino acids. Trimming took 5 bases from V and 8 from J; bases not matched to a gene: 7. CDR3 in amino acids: CASSTDRVEGYTF. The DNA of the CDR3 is TGTGCCAGCTCAACGGACAGGGTAGAGGGCTACACCTTC.

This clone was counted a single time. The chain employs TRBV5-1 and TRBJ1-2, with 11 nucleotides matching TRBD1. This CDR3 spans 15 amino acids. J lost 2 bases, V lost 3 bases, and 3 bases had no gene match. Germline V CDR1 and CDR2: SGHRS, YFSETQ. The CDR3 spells CASSSDRGLNYGYTF. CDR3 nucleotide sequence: TGCGCCAGCAGCTCGGACAGGGGGCTGAACTATGGCTACACCTTC.

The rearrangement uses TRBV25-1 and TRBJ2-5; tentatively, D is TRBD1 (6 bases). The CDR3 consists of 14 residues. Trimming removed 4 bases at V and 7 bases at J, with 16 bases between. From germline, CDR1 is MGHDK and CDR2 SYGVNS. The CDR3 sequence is CASSVHRDLGTQYF. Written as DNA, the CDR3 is TGTGCCAGCAGTGTCCACAGGGACCTGGGGACCCAGTACTTC.

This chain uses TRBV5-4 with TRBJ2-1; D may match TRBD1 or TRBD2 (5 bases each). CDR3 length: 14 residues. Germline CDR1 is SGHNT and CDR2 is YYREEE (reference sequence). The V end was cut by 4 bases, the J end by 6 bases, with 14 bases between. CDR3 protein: CASSELRDGNEQFF. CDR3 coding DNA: TGTGCCAGCAGCGAACTCCGGGACGGCAATGAGCAGTTCTTC.

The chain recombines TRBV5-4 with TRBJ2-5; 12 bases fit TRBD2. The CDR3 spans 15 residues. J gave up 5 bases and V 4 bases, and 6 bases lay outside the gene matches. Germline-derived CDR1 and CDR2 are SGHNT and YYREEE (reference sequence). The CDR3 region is CASSASGRASETQYF. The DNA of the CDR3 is TGTGCCAGCAGCGCTAGCGGGAGGGCGTCGGAGACCCAGTACTTC.

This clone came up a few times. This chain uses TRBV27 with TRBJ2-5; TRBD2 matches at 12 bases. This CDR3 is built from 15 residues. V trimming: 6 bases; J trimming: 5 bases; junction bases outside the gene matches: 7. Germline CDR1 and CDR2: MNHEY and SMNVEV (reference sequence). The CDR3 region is CASSHLAGGAETQYF. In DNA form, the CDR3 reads TGTGCCAGCAGCCACCTAGCGGGAGGGGCGGAGACCCAGTACTTC.

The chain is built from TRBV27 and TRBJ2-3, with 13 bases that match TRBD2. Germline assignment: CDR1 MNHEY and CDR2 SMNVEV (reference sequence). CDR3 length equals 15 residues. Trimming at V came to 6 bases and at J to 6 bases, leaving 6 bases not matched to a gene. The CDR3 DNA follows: TGTGCCAGCAGGACCGGGACTAGCGGGGCGGATACGCAGTATTTT. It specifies CASRTGTSGADTQYF.

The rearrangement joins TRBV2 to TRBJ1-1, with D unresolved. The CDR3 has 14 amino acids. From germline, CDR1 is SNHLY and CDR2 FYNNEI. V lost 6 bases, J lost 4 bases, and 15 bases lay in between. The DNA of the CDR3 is TGTGCCAGCAGATTGGACTTCCGGGGCACTGAAGCTTTCTTT. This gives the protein CASRLDFRGTEAFF.

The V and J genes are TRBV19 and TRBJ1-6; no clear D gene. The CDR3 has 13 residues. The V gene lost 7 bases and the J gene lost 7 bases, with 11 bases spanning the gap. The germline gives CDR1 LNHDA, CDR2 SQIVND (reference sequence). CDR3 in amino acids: CASNPSWNSPLHF. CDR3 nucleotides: TGTGCCAGTAATCCCTCGTGGAATTCACCCCTCCACTTT.

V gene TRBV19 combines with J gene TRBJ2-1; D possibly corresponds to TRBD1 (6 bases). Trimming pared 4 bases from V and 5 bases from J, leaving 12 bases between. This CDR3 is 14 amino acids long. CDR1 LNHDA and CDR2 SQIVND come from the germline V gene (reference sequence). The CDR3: CASSTPRQDNEQFF. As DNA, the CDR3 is TGTGCCAGTAGTACACCTAGACAGGACAATGAGCAGTTCTTC.

The CDR3 spells CASSLLGSSYNSPLHF. CDR3 DNA: TGTGCCAGCAGTTTACTTGGGAGCTCCTATAATTCACCCCTCCACTTT. The chain recombines TRBV28 with TRBJ1-6; D gene ambiguous. The germline CDR1 and CDR2 sequences are MDHEN and SYDVKM. Trimming removed 2 bases at V and 0 bases at J, with 8 bases between. This CDR3 region has 16 residues. Together with reference TRBV28 and TRBJ1-6, the CDR3 gives the full variable domain: DVKVTQSSRYLVKRTGEKVFLECVQDMDHENMFWYRQDPGLGLRLIYFSYDVKMKEKGDIPEGYSVSREKKERFSLILESASTNQTSMYLCASSLLGSSYNSPLHFGNGTRLTVT.

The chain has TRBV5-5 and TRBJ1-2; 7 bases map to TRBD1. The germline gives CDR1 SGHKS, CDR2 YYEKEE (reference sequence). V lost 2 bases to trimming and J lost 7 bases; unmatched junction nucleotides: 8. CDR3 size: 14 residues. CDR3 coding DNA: TGTGCCAGCAGCTTCCCCACAGGGGAGGGTGGCTACACCTTC. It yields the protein CASSFPTGEGGYTF.

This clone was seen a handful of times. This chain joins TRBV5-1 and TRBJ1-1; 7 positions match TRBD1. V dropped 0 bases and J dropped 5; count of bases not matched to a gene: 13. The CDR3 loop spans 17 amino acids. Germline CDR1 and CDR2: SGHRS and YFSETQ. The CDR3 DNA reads TGCGCCAGCAGCTTGGTCAATGCGGCAGGGGGTGGAACTGAAGCTTTCTTT. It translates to CASSLVNAAGGGTEAFF. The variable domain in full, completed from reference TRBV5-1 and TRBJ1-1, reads KAGVTQTPRYLIKTRGQQVTLSCSPISGHRSVSWYQQTPGQGLQFLFEYFSETQRNKGNFPGRFSGRQFSNSRSEMNVSTLELGDSALYLCASSLVNAAGGGTEAFFGQGTRLTVV.

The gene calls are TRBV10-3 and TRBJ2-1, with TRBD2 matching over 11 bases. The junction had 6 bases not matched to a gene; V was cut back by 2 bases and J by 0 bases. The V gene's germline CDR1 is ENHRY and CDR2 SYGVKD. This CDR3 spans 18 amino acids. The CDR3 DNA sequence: TGTGCCATCAGTGAGCCGGGGACTAGCGGACCCTCCTACAATGAGCAGTTCTTC. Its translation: CAISEPGTSGPSYNEQFF.

The CDR3 DNA reads TGTGCCAGCTCACCACGCCCCCGACAGGGAAACTCTGGGGCCAACGTCCTGACTTTC. Protein product: CASSPRPRQGNSGANVLTF. The genes are TRBV18 and TRBJ2-6, with 7 bases lining up with TRBD1. CDR3 size: 19 residues. CDR1 KGHSH and CDR2 LQKENI come from the germline V gene. The V gene end was trimmed by 1 base and the J gene end by 0 bases; junction bases not matched to a gene: 9.

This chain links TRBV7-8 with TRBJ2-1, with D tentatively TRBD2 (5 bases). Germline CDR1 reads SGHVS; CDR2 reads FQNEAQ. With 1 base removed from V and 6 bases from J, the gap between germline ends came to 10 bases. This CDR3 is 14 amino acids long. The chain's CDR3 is CASSLGGSVNEQFF. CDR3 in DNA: TGTGCCAGCAGCTTAGGAGGTAGCGTCAATGAGCAGTTCTTC.